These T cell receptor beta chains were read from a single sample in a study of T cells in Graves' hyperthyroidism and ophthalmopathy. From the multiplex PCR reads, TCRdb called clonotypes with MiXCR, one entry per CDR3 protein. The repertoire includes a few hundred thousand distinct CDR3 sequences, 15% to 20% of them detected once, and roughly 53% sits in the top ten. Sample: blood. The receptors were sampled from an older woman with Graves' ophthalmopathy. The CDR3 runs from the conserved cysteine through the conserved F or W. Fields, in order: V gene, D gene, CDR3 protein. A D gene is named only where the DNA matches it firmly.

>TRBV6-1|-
CASTARPNEKLFF
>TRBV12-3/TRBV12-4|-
CASSFLANQPQHF
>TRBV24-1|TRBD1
CATSGLSGRDRVYEQYF
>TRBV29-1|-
CSVETGLNYGYTF
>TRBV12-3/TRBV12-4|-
CASSLSGIVYGYTF
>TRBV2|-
CASSKYQAGYYGYTF
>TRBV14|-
CASSQGQSRNIQYF
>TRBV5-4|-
CASSFGSRAVIGELFF
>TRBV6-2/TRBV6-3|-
CASSGRLGDNEQFF
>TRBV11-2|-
CASSSLGGIHNEQFF
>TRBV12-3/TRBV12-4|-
CASSFGGAGNQPQHF
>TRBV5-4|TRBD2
CASSLSLAGNQETQYF
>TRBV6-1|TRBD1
CASSVDRNSAIDSNQPQHF
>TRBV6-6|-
CASSYGLYQPQHF
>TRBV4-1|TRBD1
CASSPGQAGSPLHF
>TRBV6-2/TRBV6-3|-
CASSLSTAAYYGYTF
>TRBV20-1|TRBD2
CSARPETSGILETQYF
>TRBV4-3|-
CASSKTPGGGMDTGELFF
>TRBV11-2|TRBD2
CASSLAGGGSYEQYF
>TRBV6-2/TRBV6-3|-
CASSYWGVQPQHF
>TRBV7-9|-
CASSLAADQETQYF
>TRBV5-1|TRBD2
CASSRSSGRIRETQYF
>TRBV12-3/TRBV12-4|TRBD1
CASSLSPQGVTGELFF
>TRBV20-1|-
CSARATGRNYGYTF
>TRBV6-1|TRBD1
CASRGQGLTENTEAFF
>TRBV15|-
CATSRDELHTGELFF
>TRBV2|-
CASSEGYTYEQYF
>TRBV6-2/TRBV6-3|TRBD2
CASRYSGGNEQFF
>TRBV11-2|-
CASSLEAPLAIPGEQFF
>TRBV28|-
CASTGRGETQYF
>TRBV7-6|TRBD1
CASSSLDRGGKEAFF
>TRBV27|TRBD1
CASSTYLGTAYNSPLHF
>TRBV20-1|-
CSPRRQLRTSIALQETQYF
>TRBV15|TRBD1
CATSRDWGHGTGYTGELFF
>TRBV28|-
CASSDRTTEAFF
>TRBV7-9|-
CASSLGRPGYTF
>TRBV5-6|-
CASSLKLANTGELFF
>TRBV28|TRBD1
CASSRQGGYNEQFF
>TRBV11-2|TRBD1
CASSTTGFYGYTF
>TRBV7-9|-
CASSFSRDLIVYEQYF
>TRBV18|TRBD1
CASSPISDRDNGYTF
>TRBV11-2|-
CASSLDPGKNQPQHF
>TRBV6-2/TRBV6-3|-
CASGLGLLTDTQYF
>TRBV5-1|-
CASSRIDDTEAFF
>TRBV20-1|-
CSASEETQYF
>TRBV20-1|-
CSANRRGRLGTEAFF
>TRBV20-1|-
CSARRGEDDEQFF